This T cell receptor (beta chain) derives from a study of cytomegalovirus exposure and HLA in healthy donors (dated by TCRdb to 2015 to 2018). Notes on the research overall: In an earlier analysis of 550 to 750 of the donors, approximately 260 Gb of sequence data and roughly 100 million unique TCR beta sequences from roughly 200 million T cells were reported. Roughly 300 gigabases of sequencing data and tens of millions of unique TCR sequences made up an early release that covered some 640 HLA-typed donors. Of the roughly 400 genotyped donors, approximately 80% were placed in the genetic ancestry cluster associated with self-reported Caucasian donors. The study aimed to test whether signatures of past pathogen exposure could be identified by cataloging public T cell receptors. The T cell repertoires of around 730 subjects were profiled by immunosequencing and related to cytomegalovirus serostatus. Along with the roughly 670-subject first cohort, a separate validation cohort of 120 different subjects was used. The study combined high-throughput TCR immunosequencing, statistical association of individual TCRs with disease status, and machine learning to predict cytomegalovirus infection status. A later analysis re-examined previously published TCR beta repertoires from roughly 650 donors and added high-resolution HLA genotyping to investigate patterns of TCR occurrence. In the later analysis, no new phenotypic data were used to find candidate immune exposures; instead, reliance was placed on TCR beta sequences and their occurrence across donors. In an earlier analysis of 550 to 700 of the donors, high-throughput TCR beta sequencing was used to judge whether each TCR beta V gene segment behaved as functional or pseudogenic. Donor age, sex, ethnicity and CMV serostatus were compiled together with the repertoire data. A later genetic analysis took genome-wide SNP genotypes for about 55% of the 666 donors and used that subset as a discovery cohort. Every repertoire in the discovery cohort had been generated on one and the same sequencing platform. HLA typing covered class I and class II loci at four-digit resolution. Typing coverage differed by locus: A, B, C, DRB1 and DQB1 were typed in roughly 629-630 donors, DQA1 in 522, DPA1 in 600 to 610, and DPB1 in around 490. Roughly 5 DR-DQ haplotypes were handled as single units for association and clustering, since linkage in the cohort was strong. Across approximately 420 genotyped donors of the cohort, an average of approximately 200,000 unique TCR beta nucleotide sequences per donor were sequenced, and roughly 18% of those sequences were non-productive.

Trimming takes 3 bases off V and 12 bases off J; junction bases not matched to a gene: 8. As encoded in the germline V gene (reference sequence), CDR1 is SEHNR while CDR2 is FQNEAQ. Its CDR3 holds 13 amino acids, cysteine through phenylalanine. Only CDR3 DNA remains: 39 bases, in frame from the first base. Receptors were amplified or captured by the immunoSEQ multiplex PCR assay. A mixture of 60 forward primers for TCR Vbeta segments and 13 reverse primers for TCR Jbeta segments was used in the multiplex PCR. A multiplex PCR assay on genomic DNA amplified the CDR3 region of rearranged TCR beta genes. Amplified TCR beta libraries were sequenced as 87-base-pair reads on the Illumina HiSeq System. The paper's data handling went like this. A later analysis counted 65 million to 90 million unique TCR beta chains across the 666 repertoires, and some 11 million of these chains were shared by at least two donors. Raw reads were error-corrected and collapsed into unique sequences by a nearest-neighbor algorithm in which closely related sequences were merged to remove PCR and sequencing errors. CDR3 sequences were aligned to IMGT reference sequences to assign V, D and J gene segments. For a sequence to be retained, a match of at least six nucleotides to both a V gene segment and a J gene segment was required. A rearrangement counted as productive if the CDR3 had no stop codons and remained in frame with V and J, and every other rearrangement counted as non-productive. CDR3 was defined by IMGT convention, running from the second conserved V-encoded cysteine to the conserved J-encoded phenylalanine. Sequences without an unambiguous match to a single V gene segment were excluded from the earlier analysis of 587 of the donors. An earlier analysis of a few hundred of the donors called V segments functional above 56.7% productive rearrangements and segregating when the between-donor standard deviation exceeded 5%. A statistical classification framework was built for diagnosing cytomegalovirus status from the catalog of TCR beta chain sequences. In a later analysis, V and J genes were assigned by comparing TCR nucleotide sequences against IMGT/GENE-DB human TR gene sequences. In a later analysis, CDR3 sequences and most-parsimonious VDJ recombination scenarios were assigned using the TCRdist pipeline. In a later analysis, each TCR beta chain was defined by its CDR3 amino acid sequence together with its V-gene family, and reads lacking a unique V-gene family were excluded. A later analysis removed several hundred highly shared, low-generation-probability nucleotide sequences to deal with suspected cross-contamination and a sequencing artifact. In a later analysis, a clonal expansion index was calculated for each public chain from normalized within-repertoire ranks of inferred template counts. A later analysis computed generation probabilities with a VDJ recombination model fitted to out-of-frame rearrangements, and checked the results against IGoR. In a later analysis, hypergeometric tests were used to score TCR-TCR, TCR-HLA and TCR-CMV co-occurrence, with a repertoire-size bias correction applied to TCR pairs. In a later analysis, false discovery rates were estimated by permuting HLA or CMV assignments 20 times. In a later analysis, co-occurring TCRs were grouped with DBSCAN, and TCRdist sequence similarity was added when clustering was performed within HLA-allele-positive subsets. For co-occurrence clustering, repertoires with fewer than 30,000 or more than 120,000 public chains were excluded, along with roughly five repertoires with anomalous nucleotide sharing. TCRdb took this table from immuneACCESS and kept in-frame rearrangements with V and J called. Such tables lack part of the clones; where checked against another copy, unresolved V genes explain under half of the gap, and the rest is unexplained. V and J calls and clone size are copied from that table; D and trimming were computed from the DNA. The sample table lists 150,000 to 200,000 clones, approximately 76% of them with a count of one. The ten biggest clones cover roughly 1.9% of the sample.

In this sample, this clone turned up once. What this receptor recognizes is not known. Qualities for individual bases were not recorded, and no much larger clone is one base off. The cohort consisted of 600 to 750 healthy bone marrow donors. All cohort members were sampled while nominally healthy, although unrecorded immune exposures were likely present. The donor tested CMV seronegative and was one of the 352 seronegative cohort members. A peripheral blood sample was collected from each donor, and TCR beta sequencing was performed on peripheral blood mononuclear cells. Genomic DNA was extracted from the blood cell samples with the Qiagen DNeasy Blood Extraction Kit. Findings and caveats that apply to the study as a whole: A further reported finding was that TCR beta sequences accurately predicted the HLA-A and HLA-B alleles for most subjects in the first cohort. A later analysis reported that several top co-occurrence clusters appeared linked to parvovirus B19, influenza, CMV and Epstein-Barr virus. Strong co-occurrence of HLA alleles, especially DR and DQ, made assigning TCR associations to individual alleles difficult. A cluster of highly shared sequence variants was judged likely to represent a technical artifact of the sequencing pipeline. In an earlier analysis of 587 of the donors, most TCR beta V segments appeared in productive rearrangements about 87% or about 30% of the time, broadly matching IMGT annotations. Most TCR sequences were observed very rarely across donors, whereas some public TCRs were present in many individuals. According to the authors, the approach could potentially be generalized to other disease states and immunological phenotypes. The 87-base-pair reads could not distinguish some IMGT-functional V segments, including TRBV6-2 and TRBV6-3, so those segments were excluded. Specific HLA alleles were associated with about 17,000 TCR beta sequences at a false discovery rate of 0.05 in a later analysis. In this cohort, only TCR beta chains were sequenced, and detectable features were limited by the absence of alpha or paired-chain data. The classifier was reported to diagnose cytomegalovirus status with high specificity and sensitivity in both the original cohort and the validation cohort. In a later genetic analysis, a missense DCLRE1C variant was associated with V-gene and J-gene trimming of TCR beta chains, and the association was replicated in an independent cohort. Compared with equally common non-associated chains, HLA-associated TCR beta chains in a later analysis were more clonally expanded and had lower generation probabilities. Because HLA typing was unavailable for some donors at each locus, only the typed subset was used in association tests. The study listed 150 to 200 TCR beta chains as associated with cytomegalovirus. A later genetic analysis reported fewer N-insertions in productive TCRs among donors in an Asian-associated ancestry cluster than the approximately 700-donor mean. In a later analysis, TCR association rates were found to vary across HLA loci, with the most associated TCRs seen for DRB1 alleles and the fewest for HLA-C alleles. Linkage disequilibrium might explain the correlated functional status among segregating V segments, but an unknown experimental factor could not be ruled out. In a later analysis, most CMV-associated TCR beta chains were found to appear HLA-restricted, with HLA associations seemingly driven largely by CMV exposure. Because counts were too low, under 20 rarely observed V segments, including chromosome 9 orphons, were left out of the earlier analysis of approximately 580 of the donors. Presence/absence analyses assumed roughly uniform sequencing depth across donors, an assumption that may not hold. The only immune exposure information available for the cohort was CMV serostatus. A few of the identified cytomegalovirus-associated TCR beta chains were confirmed in vitro to be specific for cytomegalovirus antigens.

The receptor was derived from a female donor in good health and CMV-seronegative. The sequenced sample consisted of PBMCs. The receptor chain draws on TRBV7-9 and TRBJ1-1, and 9 junctional nucleotides match TRBD1. The sequenced DNA is TGTGCCAGCAGCTTCACCACACAGGGGGCGACTTTCTTT. Its protein reads: CASSFTTQGATFF.